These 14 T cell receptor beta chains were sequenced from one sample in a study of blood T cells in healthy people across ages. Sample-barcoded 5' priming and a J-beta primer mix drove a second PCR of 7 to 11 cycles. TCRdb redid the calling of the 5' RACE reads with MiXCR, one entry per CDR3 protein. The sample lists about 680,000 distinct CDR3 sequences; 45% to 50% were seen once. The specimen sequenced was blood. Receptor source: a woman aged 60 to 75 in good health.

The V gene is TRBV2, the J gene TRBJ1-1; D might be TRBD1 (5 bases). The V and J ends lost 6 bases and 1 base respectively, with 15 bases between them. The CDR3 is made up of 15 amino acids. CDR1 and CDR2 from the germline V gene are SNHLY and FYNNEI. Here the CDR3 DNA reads TGTGCCAGCAGCGCCGCAGGACACTCGAACACTGAAGCTTTCTTT. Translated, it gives CASSAAGHSNTEAFF.

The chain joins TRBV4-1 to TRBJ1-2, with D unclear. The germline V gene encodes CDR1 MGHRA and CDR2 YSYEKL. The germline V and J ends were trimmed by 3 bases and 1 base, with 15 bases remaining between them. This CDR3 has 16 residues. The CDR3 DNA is TGCGCCAGCAGCCACTCTTCGGCCAGGAATAACTATGGCTACACCTTC. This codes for CASSHSSARNNYGYTF.

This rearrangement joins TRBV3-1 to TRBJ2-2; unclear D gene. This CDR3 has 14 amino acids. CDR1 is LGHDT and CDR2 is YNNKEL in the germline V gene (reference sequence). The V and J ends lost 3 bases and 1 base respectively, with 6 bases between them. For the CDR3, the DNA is TGTGCCAGCAGCCATCGCAGGAACACCGGGGAGCTGTTTTTT. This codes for CASSHRRNTGELFF.

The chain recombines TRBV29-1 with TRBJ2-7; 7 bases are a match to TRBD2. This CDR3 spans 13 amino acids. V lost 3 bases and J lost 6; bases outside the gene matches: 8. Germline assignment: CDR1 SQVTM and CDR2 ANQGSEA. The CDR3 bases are TGCAGCGTTGATGGACTAGGCAACGGCGAGCAGTACTTC. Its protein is CSVDGLGNGEQYF.

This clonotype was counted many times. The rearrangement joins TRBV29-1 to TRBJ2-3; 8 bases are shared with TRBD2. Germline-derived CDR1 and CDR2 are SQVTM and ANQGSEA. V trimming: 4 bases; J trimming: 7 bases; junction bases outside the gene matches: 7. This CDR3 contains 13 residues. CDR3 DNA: TGCAGCGTTGTCCTAGCGGGCCCCAATACGCAGTATTTT. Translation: CSVVLAGPNTQYF.

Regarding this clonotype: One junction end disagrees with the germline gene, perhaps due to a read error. CDR3 in amino acids: CAGSQEGQGDYEQYF. The CDR3 DNA reads TGCGCCGGCAGCCAAGAGGGACAGGGGGACTACGAGCAGTACTTC. The chain recombines TRBV4-3 with TRBJ2-7, with 11 positions matching TRBD1. CDR1 is LGHNA and CDR2 is YSLEER in the germline V gene. This CDR3 region has 15 residues.

In DNA, the CDR3 is TGTGCCAGTCCCCCGGGACTAGCGAGGGAGACCCAGTACTTC. It translates to CASPPGLARETQYF. This rearrangement joins TRBV27 to TRBJ2-5; the match to TRBD2 covers 10 bases. CDR3 length: 14 residues. The junction had 9 bases not matched to a gene; V was cut back by 9 bases and J by 5 bases. The germline gives CDR1 MNHEY, CDR2 SMNVEV (reference sequence).

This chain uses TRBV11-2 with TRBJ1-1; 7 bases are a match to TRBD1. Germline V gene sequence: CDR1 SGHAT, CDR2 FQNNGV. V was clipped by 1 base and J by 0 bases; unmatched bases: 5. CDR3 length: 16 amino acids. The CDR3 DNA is TGTGCCAGCAGCTTAGTCAGGGGGAAAGTGAACACTGAAGCTTTCTTT. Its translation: CASSLVRGKVNTEAFF.

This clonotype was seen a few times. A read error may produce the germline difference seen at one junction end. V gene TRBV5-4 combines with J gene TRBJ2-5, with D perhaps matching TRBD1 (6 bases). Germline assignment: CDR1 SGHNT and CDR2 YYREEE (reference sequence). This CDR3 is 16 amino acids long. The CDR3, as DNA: TGTGCCAGCAGCTATGCGGCAGGGGAAGGGCAAGGGACCCAGTACTTC. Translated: CASSYAAGEGQGTQYF.

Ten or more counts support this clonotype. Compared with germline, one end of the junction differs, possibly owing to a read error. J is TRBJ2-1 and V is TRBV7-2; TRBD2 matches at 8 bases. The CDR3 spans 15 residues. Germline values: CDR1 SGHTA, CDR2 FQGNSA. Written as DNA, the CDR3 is TGCGCCAGCAGCTTAGCGGGAACTTCCTACAATGAGCAGTTCTTC. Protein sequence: CASSLAGTSYNEQFF. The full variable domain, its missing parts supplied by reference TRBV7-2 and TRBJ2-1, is GAGVSQSPSNKVTEKGKDVELRCDPISGHTALYWYRQSLGQGLEFLIYFQGNSAPDKSGLPSDRFSAERTGGSVSTLTIQRTQQEDSAVYLCASSLAGTSYNEQFFGPGTRLTVL.

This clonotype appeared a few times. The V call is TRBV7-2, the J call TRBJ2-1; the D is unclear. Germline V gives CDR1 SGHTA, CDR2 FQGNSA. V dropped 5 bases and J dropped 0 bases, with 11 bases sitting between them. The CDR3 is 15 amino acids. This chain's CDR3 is CASSIDTGSYNEQFF. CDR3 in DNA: TGTGCCAGCAGCATAGACACTGGCTCCTACAATGAGCAGTTCTTC.

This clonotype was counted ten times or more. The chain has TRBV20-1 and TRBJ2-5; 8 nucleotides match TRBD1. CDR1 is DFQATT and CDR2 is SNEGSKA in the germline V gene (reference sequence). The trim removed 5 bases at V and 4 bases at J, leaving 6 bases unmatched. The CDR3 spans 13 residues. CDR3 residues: CSALQGAGETQYF. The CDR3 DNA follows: TGCAGTGCTTTGCAGGGGGCGGGAGAGACCCAGTACTTC.

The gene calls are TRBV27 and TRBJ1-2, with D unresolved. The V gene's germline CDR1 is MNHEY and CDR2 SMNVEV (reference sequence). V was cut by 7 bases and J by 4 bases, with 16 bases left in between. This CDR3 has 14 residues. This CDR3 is CASTPTGFGYGYTF. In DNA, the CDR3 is TGTGCCAGCACCCCGACGGGATTCGGCTATGGCTACACCTTC.

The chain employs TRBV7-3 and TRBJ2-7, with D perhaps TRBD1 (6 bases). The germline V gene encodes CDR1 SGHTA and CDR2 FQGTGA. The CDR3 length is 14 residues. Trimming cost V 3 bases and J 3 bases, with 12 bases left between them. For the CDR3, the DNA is TGTGCCAGCAGCTTGGACAGAGAAAGCTACGAGCAGTACTTC. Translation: CASSLDRESYEQYF.